This T cell receptor (beta chain) was recovered during a study of graft-versus-host responses after intestinal transplantation. Study summary: All recipients were given anti-thymocyte globulin induction, and tacrolimus and steroids were then administered for about three years.

Sequencing used immunoSEQ multiplex PCR; TCRdb keeps in-frame clones, though not all of them. The profile shows around 31,000 clones, about 86% of them singletons. V dropped 0 bases and J dropped 11; count of bases not matched to a gene: 13. CDR1 is SGHVS and CDR2 is FNYEAQ in the germline V gene. The CDR3 is 16 residues long. On this clone: Its antigen is not identified.

This rearrangement joins TRBV7-6 to TRBJ2-5, with 9 bases fitting TRBD1. The receptor was derived from a human donor who received an intestinal transplant. Material: unstimulated CD8+ T cells sorted from spleen or lymph node cells, obtained before intestinal transplant. The CDR3 bases are TGTGCCAGCAGCTTAGCGCTGGGGACAGGGTCTGGAGAGCAGTACTTC. As protein: CASSLALGTGSGEQYF.